The source of this TCR beta chain is a study of CD8 T cells in Susac syndrome. Sequencing of TCR beta was performed on blood CD8+ T cells and on blood CD4+ T cells. The authors negatively isolated CD8+ and CD4+ T cells and FACS-enriched TEMRA cells. The CDR3 loop spans 16 amino acids. V trimming: 5 bases; J trimming: 4 bases; junction bases outside the gene matches: 9. The RNA, roughly 0.45 to 1 ug, was put through reverse transcription using random hexamers. The method of amplification for TCR beta CDR3 was immunoSEQ multiplex PCR, covering 54 Vbeta and 13 Jbeta. TCRdb analysed the immunoSEQ multiplex PCR reads with MiXCR anew, one entry per CDR3 protein. This sample has roughly 200,000 distinct CDR3 sequences, with roughly 94% found just once. This clonotype has just one count.

The receptor was derived from a human donor with multiple sclerosis. The sample consisted of CD4+ T cells from PBMCs. The chain is built from TRBV12-3 or TRBV12-4 and TRBJ1-2, with 11 nucleotides matching TRBD1. As DNA, the CDR3 is TGTGCCAGCAGTCCAGGACAGGGGGCTATTTTCTATGGCTACACCTTC. Amino acid sequence: CASSPGQGAIFYGYTF.